This record concerns one T cell receptor beta chain sequence. Its antigen is undetermined. This sample was included in a study of shared clonotypes between healthy human individuals. Broader study findings: Sorted-subset sequencing was shown by rarefaction to be incomplete despite large depth.

The naive CD8 population came from CD45RO-negative cells selected for CCR7, without terminally differentiated effector memory CD45RA+ cells. Germline V gene lookup returns CDR1 MDHEN and CDR2 SYDVKM. With 6 bases clipped from V and 3 bases from J, the junction kept 6 bases outside the gene matches. The CDR3 consists of 14 residues. The method was immunoSEQ multiplex PCR; TCRdb's version includes in-frame clones alone and lacks a portion of them. This table holds around 2,000,000 clones, about 95% found once. Specimen: naive CD8+ T cells sorted from blood. The TCR sequence derives from a man younger than 35 in good health. V is TRBV28 and J is TRBJ1-2, with 8 nucleotides matching TRBD1. Here the CDR3 reads CASRPAGGYYGYTF. The CDR3 DNA reads TGTGCCAGCAGACCAGCAGGGGGCTACTATGGCTACACCTTC.